The 30 T cell receptor beta chains listed next were all sequenced from one sample in a study of early T cells in non-severe SARS-CoV-2 infection. One entry per CDR3 protein, called by TCRdb with MiXCR from the 5' RACE reads. The data show about 84,000 distinct CDR3 sequences, around 10% seen once. The specimen was whole blood. Receptors originate from an adult who was a healthcare worker with PCR-confirmed SARS-CoV-2 infection or an uninfected control (not recorded which).

This chain uses TRBV7-6 with TRBJ2-5; D is tentatively TRBD1 or TRBD2 (5 bases each). CDR1 is SGHVS, CDR2 FNYEAQ, per germline. V was clipped by 2 bases and J by 1 base, with 11 bases between them. The CDR3 has 15 amino acids. CDR3 in DNA: TGTGCCAGCAGCTTATTTCGGGACGGCCAAGAGACCCAGTACTTC. The encoded protein is CASSLFRDGQETQYF.

The sample holds many counts of this clonotype. The CDR3, as DNA: TGCGCCAGCACCATGGGGAGGGGCGGCCCCCTCTACGAGCAGTACTTC. Its protein product is CASTMGRGGPLYEQYF. The chain is built from TRBV5-1 and TRBJ2-7, with 7 bases matching TRBD2. V was clipped by 6 bases and J by 3 bases; unmatched bases: 15. This CDR3 has 16 residues. Germline CDR1 is SGHRS and CDR2 is YFSETQ.

This clonotype showed up just a few times. The missing conserved phenylalanine or tryptophan at the end of this CDR3 makes a read error likely. The DNA is left out, because the CDR3 cannot be placed on it with certainty; the CDR3 is given as TCRdb lists it. This chain's CDR3 is CASSPRRTSGRVYP. The chain combines TRBV7-9 with TRBJ2-1; the table's D call, TRBD2, has no DNA check behind it. Inclusive of both ends, the CDR3 amounts to 14 amino acids. CDR1 and CDR2 from the germline V gene are SEHNR and FQNEAQ (reference sequence).

This chain joins TRBV28 and TRBJ2-1; D gene ambiguous. Trimming took 4 bases from V and 10 from J, leaving 11 bases between them. CDR1 is MDHEN and CDR2 is SYDVKM in the germline V gene. The CDR3 totals 12 residues. CDR3 in amino acids: CASSSPFREQFF. The CDR3 bases are TGTGCCAGCAGTTCCCCCTTTAGGGAGCAGTTCTTC.

This clonotype showed up just a few times. V gene TRBV20-1 combines with J gene TRBJ2-1; 11 bases are a match to TRBD2. Trimming took 6 bases from V and 0 from J; bases not matched to a gene: 13. Germline values: CDR1 DFQATT, CDR2 SNEGSKA (reference sequence). CDR3 length: 18 amino acids. The CDR3 DNA sequence: TGCAGTGCCCTTGACCTGTTTACTAGCGGGAGCTCCTACAATGAGCAGTTCTTC. Its protein is CSALDLFTSGSSYNEQFF.

The table lists this clonotype with a few counts. The V and J genes are TRBV1 and TRBJ1-1. TRBV1 is annotated as a pseudogene. The CDR3 contains 21 residues. This CDR3 reads CTSSRGVGGRALTGAKTEAFF. Here the CDR3 DNA reads TGCACCAGCAGCCGCGGGGTTGGGGGCAGGGCCCTAACAGGGGCCAAAACTGAAGCTTTCTTT.

This clonotype was seen a few times. The rearrangement joins TRBV11-2 to TRBJ1-2; D unclear. The V gene lost 1 base and the J gene lost 7 bases, with 10 bases spanning the gap. CDR1 and CDR2 from the germline V gene are SGHAT and FQNNGV. The CDR3 totals 13 residues. CDR3 amino acids: CASSLAQTSGYTF. The CDR3 DNA is TGTGCCAGCAGCTTAGCCCAGACAAGTGGCTACACCTTC.

Many counts were recorded for this clonotype. The chain joins TRBV21-1 to TRBJ2-3; the table's D call TRBD2 went unverified against the DNA. TRBV21-1 is a listed pseudogene. The CDR3 is 16 amino acids. CDR3 in DNA: TGTGCCAGCAGCAAAGTTCGGGGGGCCCTCGAGGGTACGCAGTATTTT. This gives the protein CASSKVRGALEGTQYF.

This clonotype occurred a few times. The J gene is TRBJ2-3, the V gene TRBV29-1, with D unclear. The germline V gene encodes CDR1 SQVTM and CDR2 ANQGSEA. Trimming took off 4 bases at V and 0 bases at J, with 14 bases between the two ends. The CDR3 totals 15 residues. The CDR3 nucleotides read TGCAGCGTTGTGTTGAGGTCTCTCAGCACAGATACGCAGTATTTT. Protein sequence: CSVVLRSLSTDTQYF.

There are many counts of this clonotype. The rearrangement joins TRBV10-3 to TRBJ2-7; TRBD1 agrees at 7 bases. Trimming took 10 bases from V and 7 from J; bases not matched to a gene: 10. This CDR3 comprises 12 residues. CDR1 and CDR2 from the germline V gene are ENHRY and SYGVKD. In DNA, the CDR3 is TGTGCCAGTGGACAGGCCCTACGGGAGCAGTACTTC. It yields the protein CASGQALREQYF.

V gene TRBV30 combines with J gene TRBJ2-7; a weak D match, TRBD1 (6 bases). This CDR3 comprises 12 residues. V lost 0 bases, J lost 5 bases, and 8 bases lay in between. Germline V gene lookup returns CDR1 GTSNPN and CDR2 SVGIG (reference sequence). Here the CDR3 DNA reads TGTGCCTGGAGTGTTCAGGGGAACGAGCAGTACTTC. It yields the protein CAWSVQGNEQYF. Together with reference TRBV30 and TRBJ2-7, the CDR3 gives the full variable domain: SQTIHQWPATLVQPVGSPLSLECTVEGTSNPNLYWYRQAAGRGLQLLFYSVGIGQISSEVPQNLSASRPQDRQFILSSKKLLLSDSGFYLCAWSVQGNEQYFGPGTRLTVT.

This clonotype showed up just a few times. One end of the junction is discordant with germline, which a read error may explain. This chain links TRBV7-9 with TRBJ2-1, with 7 bases fitting TRBD1. Germline loops: CDR1 SEHNR, CDR2 FQNEAQ (reference sequence). CDR3 length: 16 residues. The CDR3 spells CASSPRGTVVYNGQFF. CDR3 DNA sequence: TGTGCCAGCAGCCCCAGGGGGACAGTGGTCTACAATGGGCAGTTCTTC.

In its sample, this clonotype was seen many times. The V and J genes are TRBV12-5 and TRBJ2-7; D is ambiguous. Germline V gives CDR1 LGHNT, CDR2 FRNRAP. V gave up 5 bases and J gave up 4 bases, with 15 bases separating them. This CDR3 has 14 amino acids. CDR3 sequence (DNA): TGTGCTAGTGGTCCAAGACGGAACCCTTACGAGCAGTACTTC. It yields the protein CASGPRRNPYEQYF.

The chain recombines TRBV11-2 with TRBJ2-7, with 7 bases lining up with TRBD2. Germline CDR1 is SGHAT and CDR2 is FQNNGV. Germline trimming cut 7 bases from V and 7 bases from J; bases unmatched to any gene: 10. The length of the CDR3 is 13 residues. The CDR3 bases are TGTGCCAGCAACCCCGGACTAGGTGGGGAGCAGTACTTC. This sequence encodes CASNPGLGGEQYF.

This clonotype was picked up many times. The chain has TRBV20-1 and TRBJ1-5; TRBD1 is a possible D gene (6 bases). V was trimmed by 1 base and J by 0 bases, leaving 13 bases between them. The germline gives CDR1 DFQATT, CDR2 SNEGSKA (reference sequence). The CDR3 has 16 residues. Here the CDR3 reads CSARVGGQRSNQPQHF. CDR3 coding DNA: TGCAGTGCTAGAGTAGGGGGTCAGCGTAGCAATCAGCCCCAGCATTTT.

This clonotype was detected a few times. The chain employs TRBV10-3 and TRBJ2-3; D is uncertain. The V gene's germline CDR1 is ENHRY and CDR2 SYGVKD. V was trimmed by 4 bases and J by 0 bases, leaving 8 bases between them. The CDR3 has 14 residues. The CDR3 sequence is CAISVQISTDTQYF. The CDR3 nucleotides read TGTGCCATCAGTGTACAGATTAGCACAGATACGCAGTATTTT.

The J gene is TRBJ2-5, the V gene TRBV5-1, with TRBD1 as a possible D gene (5 bases). Germline lookup yields CDR1 SGHRS and CDR2 YFSETQ. This CDR3 contains 14 residues. V was cut by 6 bases and J by 2 bases, with 14 bases left in between. Here the CDR3 reads CASKMDTVQETQYF. The CDR3 DNA follows: TGCGCCAGCAAGATGGACACAGTACAAGAGACCCAGTACTTC.

The chain uses TRBV6-1 and TRBJ1-3; tentatively, D is TRBD1 (5 bases). The CDR3 is made up of 14 amino acids. Trimming took 5 bases from V and 4 from J, leaving 12 bases between them. In germline, CDR1 is MNHNS, CDR2 SASEGT. DNA of the CDR3: TGTGCCAGCAGTCCGGGACCGTACGGAAACACCATATATTTT. This codes for CASSPGPYGNTIYF.

The chain carries TRBV30 and TRBJ2-2, with 8 nucleotides matching TRBD1. The V segment lost 2 bases and the J segment 5 bases; nucleotides outside the gene matches: 7. This CDR3 contains 15 residues. Germline CDR1 is GTSNPN and CDR2 is SVGIG (reference sequence). CDR3 sequence: CAWSRTGGLTGELFF. CDR3 bases: TGTGCCTGGAGTAGAACAGGGGGATTGACCGGGGAGCTGTTTTTT.

This clonotype was picked up a small number of times. The chain uses TRBV7-9 and TRBJ2-7, with D perhaps given as TRBD1 or TRBD2 (5 bases each). The CDR3 is 15 amino acids. Trimming removed 0 bases from V and 0 bases from J, with 9 bases in between. Germline V CDR1 and CDR2: SEHNR, FQNEAQ (reference sequence). The CDR3 bases are TGTGCCAGCAGCTTAGCTGCAGGGACCTCCTACGAGCAGTACTTC. This encodes CASSLAAGTSYEQYF.

This clonotype has only a few counts. The chain carries TRBV19 and TRBJ2-2; the D is unclear. Trimming shortened V by 3 bases and J by 7 bases, and 6 bases separated the two germline ends. The germline V gene has CDR1 LNHDA and CDR2 SQIVND (reference sequence). The CDR3 loop spans 12 amino acids. The CDR3 here is CASSIRYGELFF. In DNA, the CDR3 is TGTGCCAGTAGTATCAGATACGGGGAGCTGTTTTTT.

At least ten counts were recorded for this clonotype. The chain couples TRBV24-1 to TRBJ2-5, with D perhaps matching TRBD1 or TRBD2 (5 bases each). The CDR3 loop spans 14 amino acids. Germline CDR1 is KGHDR and CDR2 is SFDVKD. V gave up 6 bases and J gave up 1 base, with 11 bases separating them. The CDR3 reads CATSPRGSQETQYF. The CDR3 DNA reads TGTGCCACCAGTCCTCGGGGCAGCCAAGAGACCCAGTACTTC.

This clonotype was counted ten times or more. The chain joins TRBV10-3 to TRBJ1-2; 9 positions agree with TRBD1. The V gene's germline CDR1 is ENHRY and CDR2 SYGVKD. The trim removed 6 bases at V and 8 bases at J, leaving 7 bases unmatched. The CDR3 runs to 13 residues. CDR3 bases: TGTGCCATCAGCTCGGGACAGGGCAGGGGCTACACCTTC. It yields the protein CAISSGQGRGYTF.

Many counts were recorded for this clonotype. The chain uses TRBV13 and TRBJ2-3; TRBD2 agrees at 9 bases. The CDR3 runs 15 residues. V trimming: 6 bases; J trimming: 7 bases; junction bases outside the gene matches: 11. CDR1 and CDR2 (germline): PRHDT, FYEKMQ (reference sequence). The chain's CDR3 is CASSLRAGGGNTQYF. CDR3 nucleotide sequence: TGTGCCAGCAGTCTCCGAGCGGGAGGTGGAAATACGCAGTATTTT.

This clonotype was observed a few times. The chain couples TRBV14 to TRBJ2-7, with 10 positions matching TRBD2. With 4 bases clipped from V and 5 bases from J, the junction kept 8 bases outside the gene matches. Germline CDR1 reads SGHDN; CDR2 reads FVKESK. The CDR3 extends over 15 amino acids. CDR3 sequence: CASSPLAGVFDEQYF. The CDR3 region has the DNA TGTGCCAGCAGCCCCCTAGCGGGGGTCTTTGACGAGCAGTACTTC.

This clonotype was seen only a few times. This rearrangement joins TRBV6-5 to TRBJ1-2, with TRBD1 identical over 7 bases. Germline trimming cut 2 bases from V and 5 bases from J; bases unmatched to any gene: 8. Germline CDR1 and CDR2: MNHEY and SVGAGI. CDR3 length equals 15 residues. The CDR3 sequence is CASSYGTVAHYGYTF. In DNA form, the CDR3 reads TGTGCCAGCAGTTACGGGACAGTAGCTCATTATGGCTACACCTTC.

The CDR3 DNA follows: TGTGCCAGCAGTTTAGGGCAGGGGCGCGGTCTATCAGAAGCTTTCTTT. Protein product: CASSLGQGRGLSEAFF. The chain joins TRBV28 to TRBJ1-1; D perhaps matches TRBD1 (6 bases). Deletions cut 2 bases from V and 8 bases from J, with 21 bases between. Germline V gene sequence: CDR1 MDHEN, CDR2 SYDVKM. The CDR3 spans 16 residues.

This clonotype was counted only a few times. The chain couples TRBV5-5 to TRBJ2-5; maybe TRBD1 (5 bases). The CDR3 runs to 14 residues. V lost 1 base to trimming and J lost 4 bases, with 11 bases between them. Germline V CDR1 and CDR2: SGHKS, YYEKEE (reference sequence). This chain's CDR3 is CASSLTGLPETQYF. The CDR3 DNA sequence: TGTGCCAGCAGCTTGACAGGCTTGCCAGAGACCCAGTACTTC.

This clonotype has at least ten counts. This rearrangement joins TRBV29-1 to TRBJ2-1; the D gene is possibly TRBD2 (6 bases). From germline, CDR1 is SQVTM and CDR2 ANQGSEA. This CDR3 spans 15 amino acids. The V end was cut by 0 bases, the J end by 7 bases, with 16 bases between. The CDR3 is CSVEELTSKLNEQFF. The CDR3 DNA reads as TGCAGCGTTGAAGAACTGACTAGTAAATTGAATGAGCAGTTCTTC.

This clonotype came up many times. J is TRBJ2-5 and V is TRBV7-9; no clear D gene. Germline V gene lookup returns CDR1 SEHNR and CDR2 FQNEAQ (reference sequence). Deletions cut 5 bases from V and 5 bases from J, with 3 bases between. The CDR3 runs to 10 residues. The DNA of the CDR3 is TGTGCCAGCAGCATGGAGACCCAGTACTTC. Its translation is CASSMETQYF.